This is a list of T cell receptor beta chains from one sample in a study of blood T cell repertoires in COVID-19. Profiled with immunoSEQ multiplex PCR; TCRdb holds only in-frame clones, not every one. The sample lists some 180,000 clones, roughly 93% occurring once. Specimen: peripheral blood. Receptors were obtained from a man aged 18 to 35 with COVID-19, enrolled during active disease. The CDR3 runs from the conserved cysteine through the conserved F or W. D genes are given only for firm matches. Rows may omit the clone size; those that give it use once, few, many or a size class.

TRBJ1-2,.,TRBV25-1,.,.,CASSSSGKVGGYTF
TRBJ2-7,.,TRBV12-2,.,TGTGCAAGTCGCCCCCGTGAGGCGGGACGTAAAAGTCGGTTGGGAATCTACGAGCAGTACTTC,CASRPREAGRKSRLGIYEQYF
TRBJ2-3,.,TRBV4-2,.,TGTGCCAGCAGCCAGAGCGATACGCAGTATTTT,CASSQSDTQYF
TRBJ2-1,TRBD2,TRBV9,.,TGTGCCAGCAGCGCGGGCGGGAGCCCCTACAATGAGCAGTTCTTC,CASSAGGSPYNEQFF
TRBJ2-1,TRBD2,TRBV9,.,TGTGCCAGCAGCTTAGCGGGAGTGGGTTACAATGAGCAGTTCTTC,CASSLAGVGYNEQFF
TRBJ1-4,TRBD1,TRBV13,.,TGTGCCAGCAGCTCCCGGGACAGAGGTGGAAAACTGCTTTTT,CASSSRDRGGKLLF
TRBJ2-2,TRBD2,TRBV12-5,.,TGTGCTAGTGGTTTCGGACTAGCGGGAGGAGTATCCGGGGAGCTGTTTTTT,CASGFGLAGGVSGELFF
TRBJ2-6,.,TRBV7-2,.,TGTGCCAGCGGGCTTAAATCTGGGGCCAACGTCCTGACTTTC,CASGLKSGANVLTF
TRBJ1-1,.,TRBV6-2/TRBV6-3,.,TGTGCCAGCAGTTACTCGCGCGGAGCAATGAACACTGAAGCTTTCTTT,CASSYSRGAMNTEAFF
TRBJ2-1,.,TRBV5-5,.,TGTGCCAGTAAATGGAGGGTAGCGGAAAGCTCCTACAATGAGCAGTTCTTC,CASKWRVAESSYNEQFF
TRBJ2-1,TRBD2,TRBV27,.,TGTGCCAGCAAGGAAACTAGCGGGACGAATGAGCAGTTCTTC,CASKETSGTNEQFF
TRBJ2-5,.,TRBV6-1,.,TGTGCCAGCAGTGAACTTTCCCAAGAGACCCAGTACTTC,CASSELSQETQYF
TRBJ1-5,.,TRBV12-3/TRBV12-4,.,TGTGCCAGCAGTCTTAACAGGGATCAGCCCCAGCATTTT,CASSLNRDQPQHF
TRBJ2-7,TRBD2,TRBV7-3,.,TGTGCCAGCAGCTTAATTGGCCCTAGCGGGACCTACGAGCAGTACTTC,CASSLIGPSGTYEQYF
TRBJ2-1,TRBD1,TRBV4-3,.,TGCGCCAGCAGCCACGAATCGACAGGGGTGTACTACAATGAGCAGTTCTTC,CASSHESTGVYYNEQFF
TRBJ1-1,TRBD1,TRBV25-1,.,TGTGCCAGCCATGGAGACAGGGGGCTTTACACTGAAGCTTTCTTT,CASHGDRGLYTEAFF
TRBJ2-7,TRBD2,TRBV6-5,.,TGTGCCAGCAGAACGACTATGGCGGGGGAGTACGAGCAGTACTTC,CASRTTMAGEYEQYF
TRBJ2-6,.,TRBV3-1/TRBV3-2,.,TGTGCCAGCAGCCAAGCTCGGGGGTCTGGGGCCAACGTCCTGACTTTC,CASSQARGSGANVLTF
TRBJ2-2,.,TRBV28,.,TGTGCCAGCAGTTTTCTTAGGAAGGACTCGTACACCGGGGAGCTGTTTTTT,CASSFLRKDSYTGELFF
TRBJ1-5,.,TRBV4-3,.,TGCGCCAGCAGCCAGGATCTGGACAGACTAAATCAGCCCCAGCATTTT,CASSQDLDRLNQPQHF
TRBJ1-2,.,TRBV2,few,TGTGCCAGCAGTCCCTATACAGGGCCCGGTAACTATGGCTACACCTTC,CASSPYTGPGNYGYTF
TRBJ2-7,TRBD2,TRBV2,.,TGTGCCAGCAGTGAATTCAGACTAGCGGACACCTACGAGCAGTACTTC,CASSEFRLADTYEQYF
TRBJ2-3,.,TRBV29-1,.,TGCAGCGTTGAAAGGGGTCGTCAGTATTTT,CSVERGRQYF
TRBJ2-7,.,TRBV27,.,TGTGCCAGCAGTTTACGGCGGGGACCCAACGAGCAGTACTTC,CASSLRRGPNEQYF